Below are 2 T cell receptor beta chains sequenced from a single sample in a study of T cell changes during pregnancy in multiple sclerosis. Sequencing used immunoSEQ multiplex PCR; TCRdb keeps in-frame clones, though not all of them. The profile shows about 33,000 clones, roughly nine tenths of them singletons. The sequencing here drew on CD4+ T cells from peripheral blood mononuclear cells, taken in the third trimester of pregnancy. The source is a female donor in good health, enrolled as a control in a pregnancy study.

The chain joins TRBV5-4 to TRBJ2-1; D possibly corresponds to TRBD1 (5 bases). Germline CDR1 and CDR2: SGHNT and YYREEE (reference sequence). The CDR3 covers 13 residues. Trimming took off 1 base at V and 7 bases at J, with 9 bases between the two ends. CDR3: CASSLISGNEQFF. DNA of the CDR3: TGTGCCAGCAGCTTGATTTCAGGGAATGAGCAGTTCTTC. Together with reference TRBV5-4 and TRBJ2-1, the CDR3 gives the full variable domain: ETGVTQSPTHLIKTRGQQVTLRCSSQSGHNTVSWYQQALGQGPQFIFQYYREEENGRGNFPPRFSGLQFPNYSSELNVNALELDDSALYLCASSLISGNEQFFGPGTRLTVL.

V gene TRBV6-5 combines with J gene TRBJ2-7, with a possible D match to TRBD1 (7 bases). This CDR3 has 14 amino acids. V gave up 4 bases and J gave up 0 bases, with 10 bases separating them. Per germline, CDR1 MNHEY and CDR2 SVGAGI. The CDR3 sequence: CASSSQGGSYEQYF. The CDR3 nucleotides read TGTGCCAGCAGTTCCCAGGGGGGCTCCTACGAGCAGTACTTC.